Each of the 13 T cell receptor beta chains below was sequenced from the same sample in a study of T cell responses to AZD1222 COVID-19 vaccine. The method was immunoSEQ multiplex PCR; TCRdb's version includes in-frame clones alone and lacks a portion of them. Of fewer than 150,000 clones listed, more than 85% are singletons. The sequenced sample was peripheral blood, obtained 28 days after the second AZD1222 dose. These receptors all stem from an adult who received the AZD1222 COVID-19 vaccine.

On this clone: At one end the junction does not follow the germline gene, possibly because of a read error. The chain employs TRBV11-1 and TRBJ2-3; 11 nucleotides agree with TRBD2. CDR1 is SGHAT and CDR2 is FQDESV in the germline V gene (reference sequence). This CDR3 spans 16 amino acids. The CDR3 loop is CASNLGSSGGLDTQYF. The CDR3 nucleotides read TGTGCCAGCAACTTAGGGTCTAGCGGGGGGCTTGATACGCAGTATTTT.

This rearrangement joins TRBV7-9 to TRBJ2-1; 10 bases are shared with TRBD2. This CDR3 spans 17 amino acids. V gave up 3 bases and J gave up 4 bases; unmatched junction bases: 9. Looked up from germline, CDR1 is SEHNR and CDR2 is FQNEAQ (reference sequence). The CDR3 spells CASSFVLSSGSYNEQFF. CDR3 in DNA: TGTGCCAGCAGCTTCGTATTATCTAGCGGGAGTTACAATGAGCAGTTCTTC.

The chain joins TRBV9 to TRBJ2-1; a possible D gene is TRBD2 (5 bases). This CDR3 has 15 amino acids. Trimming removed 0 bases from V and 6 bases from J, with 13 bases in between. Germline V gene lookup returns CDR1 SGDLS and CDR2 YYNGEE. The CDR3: CASSVGAGVPNEQFF. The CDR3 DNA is TGTGCCAGCAGCGTAGGGGCGGGCGTACCCAATGAGCAGTTCTTC.

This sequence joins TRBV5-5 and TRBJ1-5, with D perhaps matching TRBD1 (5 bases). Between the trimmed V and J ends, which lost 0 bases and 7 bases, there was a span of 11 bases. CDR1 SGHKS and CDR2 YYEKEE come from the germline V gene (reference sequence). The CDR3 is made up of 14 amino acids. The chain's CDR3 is CASSLARGRQPQHF. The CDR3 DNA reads TGTGCCAGCAGCTTGGCAAGGGGAAGGCAGCCCCAGCATTTT.

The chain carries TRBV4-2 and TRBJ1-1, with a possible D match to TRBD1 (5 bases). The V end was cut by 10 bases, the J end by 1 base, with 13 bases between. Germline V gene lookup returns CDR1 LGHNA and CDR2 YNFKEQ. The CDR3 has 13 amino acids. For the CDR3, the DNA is TGTGCCACTGCACTCGACAGGAACACTGAAGCTTTCTTT. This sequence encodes CATALDRNTEAFF.

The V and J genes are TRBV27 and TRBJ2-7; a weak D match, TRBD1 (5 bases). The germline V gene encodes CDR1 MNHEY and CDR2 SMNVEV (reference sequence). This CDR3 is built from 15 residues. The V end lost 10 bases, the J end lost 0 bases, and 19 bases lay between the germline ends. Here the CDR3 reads CATRAEEGASYEQYF. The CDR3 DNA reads TGTGCCACCCGGGCAGAAGAAGGGGCCTCCTACGAGCAGTACTTC.

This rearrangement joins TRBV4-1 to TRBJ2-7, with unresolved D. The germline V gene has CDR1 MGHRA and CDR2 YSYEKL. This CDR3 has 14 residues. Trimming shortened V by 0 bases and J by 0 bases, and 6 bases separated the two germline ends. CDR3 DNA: TGCGCCAGCAGCCAAGAGGACGGCTCCTACGAGCAGTACTTC. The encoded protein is CASSQEDGSYEQYF.

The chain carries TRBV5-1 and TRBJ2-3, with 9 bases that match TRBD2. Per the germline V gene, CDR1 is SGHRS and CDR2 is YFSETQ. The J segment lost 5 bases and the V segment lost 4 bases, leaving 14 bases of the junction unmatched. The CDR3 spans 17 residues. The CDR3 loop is CASSEVGPSGEEDTQYF. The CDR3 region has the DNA TGCGCCAGCAGCGAAGTGGGGCCTAGCGGGGAGGAAGATACGCAGTATTTT.

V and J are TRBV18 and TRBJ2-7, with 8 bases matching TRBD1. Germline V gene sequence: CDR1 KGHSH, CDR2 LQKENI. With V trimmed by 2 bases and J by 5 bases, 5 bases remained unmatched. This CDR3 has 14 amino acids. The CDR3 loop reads CASSPSAGGHEQYF. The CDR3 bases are TGTGCCAGCTCACCATCGGCAGGGGGCCACGAGCAGTACTTC.

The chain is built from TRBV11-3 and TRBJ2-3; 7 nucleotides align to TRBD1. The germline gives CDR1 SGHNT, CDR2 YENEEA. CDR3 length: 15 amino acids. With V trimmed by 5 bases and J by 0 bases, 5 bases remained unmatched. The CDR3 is CASSEGQHSTDTQYF. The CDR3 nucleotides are TGTGCCAGCAGCGAGGGACAGCACAGCACAGATACGCAGTATTTT.

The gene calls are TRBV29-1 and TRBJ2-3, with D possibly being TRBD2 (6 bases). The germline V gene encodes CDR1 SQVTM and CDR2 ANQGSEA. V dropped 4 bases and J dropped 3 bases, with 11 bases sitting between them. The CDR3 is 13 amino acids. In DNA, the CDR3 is TGCAGCGTTGGGGGGGATCCAACAGATACGCAGTATTTT. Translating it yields CSVGGDPTDTQYF.

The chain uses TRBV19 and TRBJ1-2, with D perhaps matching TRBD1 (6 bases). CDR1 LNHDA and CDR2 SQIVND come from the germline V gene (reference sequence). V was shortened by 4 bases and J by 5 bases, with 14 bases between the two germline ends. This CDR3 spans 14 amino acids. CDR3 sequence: CASSTPGGAYGYTF. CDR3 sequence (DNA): TGTGCCAGTAGTACCCCCGGGGGGGCTTATGGCTACACCTTC.

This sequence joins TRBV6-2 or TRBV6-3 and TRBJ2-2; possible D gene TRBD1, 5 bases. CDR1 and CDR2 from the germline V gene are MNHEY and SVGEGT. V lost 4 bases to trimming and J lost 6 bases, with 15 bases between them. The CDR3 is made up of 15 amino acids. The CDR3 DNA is TGTGCCAGCAGTTCACTCCAACAGGTATCCGGGGAGCTGTTTTTT. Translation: CASSSLQQVSGELFF.